This TCR beta chain was captured in a study of T cell repertoires in cytomegalovirus infection. This CDR3 region has 15 residues. Trimming took off 3 bases at V and 5 bases at J, with 17 bases between the two ends. Germline-derived CDR1 and CDR2 are MNHEY and SVGAGI. TCRdb used MiXCR to reprocess the reads, holding one entry per CDR3 protein. The repertoire has roughly 45,000 distinct CDR3 sequences, about a fifth of them found once; the top ten carry around 90%. On this clonotype itself: Its matching antigen is unknown.

The material sequenced was CD8+ T cells from cultured PBMCs, taken from culture after CMV antigen stimulation. V usage is TRBV6-5 and J usage is TRBJ2-7, with D hard to call. The TCR comes from a human donor in good health (CMV status not recorded). Some clones in this sample may be carry-over from other donors' samples. DNA for the CDR3: TGTGCCAGCAGTTATAGTTTCAAAATCGGCGACGAGCAGTACTTC. This translates into CASSYSFKIGDEQYF.